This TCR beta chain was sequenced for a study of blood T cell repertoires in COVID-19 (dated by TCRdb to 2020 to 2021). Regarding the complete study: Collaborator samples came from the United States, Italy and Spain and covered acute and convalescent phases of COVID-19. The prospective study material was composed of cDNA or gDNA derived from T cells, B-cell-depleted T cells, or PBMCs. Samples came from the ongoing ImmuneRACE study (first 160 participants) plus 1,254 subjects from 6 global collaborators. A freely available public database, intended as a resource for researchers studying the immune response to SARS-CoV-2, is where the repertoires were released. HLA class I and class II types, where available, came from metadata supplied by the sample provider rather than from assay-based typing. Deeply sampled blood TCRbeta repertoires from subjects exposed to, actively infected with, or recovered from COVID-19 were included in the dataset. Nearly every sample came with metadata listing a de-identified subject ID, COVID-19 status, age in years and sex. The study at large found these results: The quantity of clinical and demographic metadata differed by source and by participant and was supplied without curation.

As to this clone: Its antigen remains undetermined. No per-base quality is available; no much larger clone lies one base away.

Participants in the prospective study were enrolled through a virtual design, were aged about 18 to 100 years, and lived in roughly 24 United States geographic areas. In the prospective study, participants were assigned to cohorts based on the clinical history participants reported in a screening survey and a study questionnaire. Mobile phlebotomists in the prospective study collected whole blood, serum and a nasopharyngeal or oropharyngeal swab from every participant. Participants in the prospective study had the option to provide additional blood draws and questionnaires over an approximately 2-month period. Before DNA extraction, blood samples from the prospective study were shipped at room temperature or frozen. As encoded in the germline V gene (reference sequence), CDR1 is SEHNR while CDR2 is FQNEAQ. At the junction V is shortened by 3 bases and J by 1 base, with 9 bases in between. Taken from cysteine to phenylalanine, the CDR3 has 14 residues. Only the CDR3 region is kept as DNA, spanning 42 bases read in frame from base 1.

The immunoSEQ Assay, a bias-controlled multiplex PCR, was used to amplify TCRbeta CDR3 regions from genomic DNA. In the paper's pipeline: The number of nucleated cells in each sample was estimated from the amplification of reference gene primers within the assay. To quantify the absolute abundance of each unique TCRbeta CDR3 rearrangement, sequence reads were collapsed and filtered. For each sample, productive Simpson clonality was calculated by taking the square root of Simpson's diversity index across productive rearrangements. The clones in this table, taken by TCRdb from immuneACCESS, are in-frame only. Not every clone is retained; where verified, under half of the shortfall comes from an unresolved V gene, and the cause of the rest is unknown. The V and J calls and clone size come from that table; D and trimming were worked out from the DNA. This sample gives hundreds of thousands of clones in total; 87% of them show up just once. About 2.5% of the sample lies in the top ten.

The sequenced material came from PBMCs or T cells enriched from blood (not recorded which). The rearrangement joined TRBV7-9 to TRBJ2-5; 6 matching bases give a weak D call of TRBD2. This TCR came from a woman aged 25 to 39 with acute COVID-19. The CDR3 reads CASSFWDSQETQYF. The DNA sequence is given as TGTGCCAGCAGCTTCTGGGACTCCCAAGAGACCCAGTACTTC. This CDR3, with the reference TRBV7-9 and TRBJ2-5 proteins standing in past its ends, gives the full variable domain DTGVSQNPRHKITKRGQNVTFRCDPISEHNRLYWYRQTLGQGPEFLTYFQNEAQLEKSRLLSDRFSAERPKGSFSTLEIQRTEQGDSAMYLCASSFWDSQETQYFGPGTRLLVL.